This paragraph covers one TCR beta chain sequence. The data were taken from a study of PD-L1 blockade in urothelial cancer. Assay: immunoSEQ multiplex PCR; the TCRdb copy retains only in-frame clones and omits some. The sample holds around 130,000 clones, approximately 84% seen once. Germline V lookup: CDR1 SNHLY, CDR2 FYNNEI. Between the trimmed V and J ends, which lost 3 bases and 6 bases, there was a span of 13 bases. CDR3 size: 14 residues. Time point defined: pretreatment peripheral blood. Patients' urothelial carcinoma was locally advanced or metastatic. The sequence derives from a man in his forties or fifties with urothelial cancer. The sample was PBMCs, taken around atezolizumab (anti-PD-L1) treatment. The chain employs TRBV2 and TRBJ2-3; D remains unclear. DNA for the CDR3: TGTGCCAGCAGTGATCCAGCAGGCTGGGATACGCAGTATTTT. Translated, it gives CASSDPAGWDTQYF.